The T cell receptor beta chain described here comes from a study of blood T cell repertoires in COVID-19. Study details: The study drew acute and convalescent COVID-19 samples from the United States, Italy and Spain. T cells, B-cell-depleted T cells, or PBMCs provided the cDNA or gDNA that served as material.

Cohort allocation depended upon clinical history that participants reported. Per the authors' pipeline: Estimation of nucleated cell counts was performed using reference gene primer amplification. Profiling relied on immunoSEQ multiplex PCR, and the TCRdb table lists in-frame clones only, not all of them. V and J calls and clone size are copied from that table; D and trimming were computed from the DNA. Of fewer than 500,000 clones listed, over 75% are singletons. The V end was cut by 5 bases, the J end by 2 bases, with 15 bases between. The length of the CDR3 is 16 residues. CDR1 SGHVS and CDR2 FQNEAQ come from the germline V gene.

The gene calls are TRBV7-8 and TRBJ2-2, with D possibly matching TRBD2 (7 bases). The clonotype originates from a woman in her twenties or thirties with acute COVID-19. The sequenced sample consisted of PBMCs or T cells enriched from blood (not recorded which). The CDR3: CASSLSRGANTGELFF. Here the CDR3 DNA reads TGTGCCAGCAGCCTATCCCGGGGGGCCAACACCGGGGAGCTGTTTTTT.